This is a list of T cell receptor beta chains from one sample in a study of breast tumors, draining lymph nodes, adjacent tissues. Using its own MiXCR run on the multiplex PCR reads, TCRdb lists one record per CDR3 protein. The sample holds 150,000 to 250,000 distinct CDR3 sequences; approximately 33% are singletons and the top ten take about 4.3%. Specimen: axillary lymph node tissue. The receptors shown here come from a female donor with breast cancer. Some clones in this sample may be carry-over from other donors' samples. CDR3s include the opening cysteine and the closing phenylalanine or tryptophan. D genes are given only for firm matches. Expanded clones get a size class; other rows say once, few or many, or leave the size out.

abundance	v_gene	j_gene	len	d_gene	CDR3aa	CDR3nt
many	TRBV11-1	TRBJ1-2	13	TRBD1	CASSQQGANGYTF	TGTGCCAGCAGCCAACAGGGGGCCAATGGCTACACCTTC
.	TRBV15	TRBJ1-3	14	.	CATSRVGSGNAIYF	TGTGCCACTAGCAGAGTAGGATCTGGAAACGCCATATATTTT
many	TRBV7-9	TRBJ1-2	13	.	CASSPSLWYGYTF	TGTGCCAGCAGCCCGAGTTTATGGTATGGCTACACCTTC
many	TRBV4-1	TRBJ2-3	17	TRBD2	CASSQEGTSGGTDTQYF	TGCGCCAGCAGCCAAGAGGGGACTAGCGGGGGCACAGATACGCAGTATTTT
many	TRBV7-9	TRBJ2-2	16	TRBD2	CASSLGTSGSAGELFF	TGTGCCAGCAGCTTAGGGACTAGCGGGAGTGCCGGGGAGCTGTTTTTT
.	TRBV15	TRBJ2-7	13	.	CATSRGRGYEQYF	TGTGCCACCAGCAGAGGTAGGGGCTACGAGCAGTACTTC
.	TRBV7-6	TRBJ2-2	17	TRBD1	CASSQTGQGTNTGELFF	TGTGCCAGCAGCCAGACGGGACAGGGAACGAACACCGGGGAGCTGTTTTTT
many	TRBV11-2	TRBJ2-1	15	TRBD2	CASSTGTSGVNEQFF	TGTGCCAGCAGCACAGGGACTAGCGGGGTGAATGAGCAGTTCTTC
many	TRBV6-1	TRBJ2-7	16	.	CASSVWDGGGWIEQYF	TGTGCCAGCAGTGTCTGGGATGGAGGGGGCTGGATCGAGCAGTACTTC
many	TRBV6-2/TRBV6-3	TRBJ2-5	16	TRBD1	CASSPGTGPAEETQYF	TGTGCCAGCAGTCCTGGGACAGGGCCAGCAGAAGAGACCCAGTACTTC
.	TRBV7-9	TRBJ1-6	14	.	CASSLDSAYPPLHF	TGTGCCAGCAGCTTAGACAGCGCCTACCCACCCCTCCACTTT
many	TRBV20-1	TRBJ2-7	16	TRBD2	CSARPGLAGVSYEQYF	TGCAGTGCTAGGCCGGGACTAGCGGGGGTCTCCTACGAGCAGTACTTC
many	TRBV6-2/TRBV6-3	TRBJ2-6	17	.	CASSRGGALSGANVLTF	TGTGCCAGCAGCCGTGGAGGGGCCCTCTCTGGGGCCAACGTCCTGACTTTC
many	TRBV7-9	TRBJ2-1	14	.	CASSLVDTISWQFF	TGTGCCAGCAGCTTAGTGGACACCATCAGCTGGCAGTTCTTC
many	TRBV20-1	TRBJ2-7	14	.	CSAREGGTEYEQYF	TGCAGTGCTAGAGAAGGCGGGACAGAATACGAGCAGTACTTC
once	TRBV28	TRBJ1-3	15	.	CASSLWGAGGNTIYF	TGTGCCAGCAGTTTATGGGGGGCTGGTGGAAACACCATATATTTT
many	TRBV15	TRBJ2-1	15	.	CATSRELAVYNEQFF	TGTGCCACCAGCAGAGAGCTAGCAGTCTACAATGAGCAGTTCTTC
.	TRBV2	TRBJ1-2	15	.	CASSAGGSGGEGYTF	TGTGCCAGCAGTGCCGGGGGGTCAGGAGGCGAAGGCTACACCTTC
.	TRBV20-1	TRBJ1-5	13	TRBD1	CSASSGGAKTQHF	TGCAGTGCTAGCTCAGGGGGCGCGAAGACCCAGCATTTT
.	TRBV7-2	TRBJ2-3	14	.	CASSPGVGADTQYF	TGTGCCAGCAGTCCTGGAGTGGGCGCAGATACGCAGTATTTT
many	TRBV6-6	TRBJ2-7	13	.	CASSYGGPYEQYF	TGTGCCAGCAGTTATGGGGGTCCCTACGAGCAGTACTTC
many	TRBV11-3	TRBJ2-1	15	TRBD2	CASSSSRGRHNEQFF	TGTGCCAGCAGCTCCTCCCGCGGGAGACACAATGAGCAGTTCTTC
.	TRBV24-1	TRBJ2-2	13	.	CATSDFVRGELFF	TGTGCCACCAGTGATTTCGTCCGTGGGGAGCTGTTTTTT
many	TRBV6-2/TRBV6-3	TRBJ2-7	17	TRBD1	CARVFRSGTGSSYEQYF	TGTGCCAGGGTCTTCCGTTCCGGGACAGGGAGCTCCTACGAGCAGTACTTC
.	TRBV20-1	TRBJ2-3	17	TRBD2	CSARDLGSAGPYNEQYF	TGCAGTGCTAGAGATCTAGGGTCAGCGGGGCCATACAATGAGCAGTATTTT
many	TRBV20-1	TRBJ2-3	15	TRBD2	CSAALTSGGTDTQYF	TGCAGTGCCGCCCTCACTAGCGGGGGAACAGATACGCAGTATTTT
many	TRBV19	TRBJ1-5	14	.	CASRAGNSNQPQHF	TGTGCCAGTAGGGCCGGGAACAGCAATCAGCCCCAGCATTTT
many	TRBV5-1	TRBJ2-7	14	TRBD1	CASAQGANSYEQYF	TGCGCCAGCGCACAGGGGGCGAACTCCTACGAGCAGTACTTC